Included here is one TCR beta chain sequence, with context. Antigen: not known. This CDR3 is built from 15 residues. Germline CDR1 MNHNY, CDR2 SVGAGI (reference sequence). The trim removed 4 bases at V and 7 bases at J, leaving 5 bases unmatched. The PCR employed 60 Vbeta primers together with 13 Jbeta primers. Data came from immunoSEQ multiplex PCR; TCRdb stores just in-frame clones and leaves some out. The data show over 150,000 clones, approximately 79% seen once. This entry belongs to a study of cytomegalovirus exposure and HLA in healthy donors. Study overall: Across about 400 genotyped donors, roughly 85% landed in the Caucasian-associated ancestry cluster. The study's findings and limits: TCR beta chain V- and J-gene trimming was linked, in a later analysis, to a missense variant in DCLRE1C. Later work showed greater clonal expansion in HLA-associated TCR beta chains than in equally common others. In an earlier analysis, most TCR beta V segments were productive about 87% or about 30% of the time.

The sequenced material came from PBMCs. The genes are TRBV6-6 and TRBJ2-2; 11 nucleotides line up with TRBD1. This TCR came from a man between 40 and 49 years old in good health and CMV-seronegative. This CDR3 reads CASSSWTGGVGELFF. The CDR3 DNA reads TGTGCCAGCAGTTCCTGGACAGGGGGCGTCGGGGAGCTGTTTTTT.